Shown below are 18 T cell receptor beta chains from a single sample sequenced in a study of T cell responses to AZD1222 COVID-19 vaccine. TCRdb keeps only in-frame clones here, not all; method: immunoSEQ multiplex PCR. The sample has roughly 50,000 clones, roughly 90% seen once. The sequencing used peripheral blood, collected on day 0 of AZD1222 vaccination. These receptors came from an adult in good health.

The table lists this clone with a count of one. The CDR3 DNA is TGTGCCAGCAGTTCCCTAAGACAGGGGTCGAGCTCTGGGGCCAACGTCCTGACTTTC. It encodes CASSSLRQGSSSGANVLTF. The V and J genes are TRBV28 and TRBJ2-6; 8 positions agree with TRBD1. The junction had 11 bases not matched to a gene; V was cut back by 4 bases and J by 0 bases. Germline V lookup: CDR1 MDHEN, CDR2 SYDVKM. This CDR3 comprises 19 residues.

This rearrangement joins TRBV28 to TRBJ2-1; D not resolved. Trimming took off 8 bases at V and 1 base at J, with 12 bases between the two ends. The V gene's germline CDR1 is MDHEN and CDR2 SYDVKM. The CDR3 is made up of 14 amino acids. CDR3 in DNA: TGTGCCAGCGGTCTGGCAAGATCCTACAATGAGCAGTTCTTC. It specifies CASGLARSYNEQFF.

This sequence joins TRBV11-3 and TRBJ2-5; possibly TRBD1 for D (6 bases). Germline V gene lookup returns CDR1 SGHNT and CDR2 YENEEA. Trimming shortened V by 2 bases and J by 5 bases, and 12 bases separated the two germline ends. The CDR3 has 14 residues. The CDR3 is CASSLSQGWETQYF. CDR3 nucleotide sequence: TGTGCCAGCAGCTTATCCCAGGGGTGGGAGACCCAGTACTTC. The full variable domain, its missing parts supplied by reference TRBV11-3 and TRBJ2-5, is EAGVVQSPRYKIIEKKQPVAFWCNPISGHNTLYWYLQNLGQGPELLIRYENEEAVDDSQLPKDRFSAERLKGVDSTLKIQPAELGDSAVYLCASSLSQGWETQYFGPGTRLLVL.

The chain combines TRBV6-1 with TRBJ1-1; tentative D call: TRBD1 (5 bases). The V end was cut by 2 bases, the J end by 3 bases, with 10 bases between. This CDR3 comprises 14 residues. From germline, CDR1 is MNHNS and CDR2 SASEGT. The CDR3 here is CASSEWGRYTEAFF. The CDR3 nucleotides are TGTGCCAGCAGTGAATGGGGCAGATACACTGAAGCTTTCTTT.

The chain combines TRBV29-1 with TRBJ1-1; 8 bases are a match to TRBD1. Per germline, CDR1 SQVTM and CDR2 ANQGSEA. V dropped 6 bases and J dropped 11; count of bases not matched to a gene: 8. The CDR3 length is 11 residues. The CDR3 loop is CSVRQGLLAFF. CDR3 sequence (DNA): TGCAGCGTGAGACAGGGGTTACTGGCTTTCTTT.

This clone has just one count. The chain links TRBV19 to TRBJ2-2; 10 bases line up with TRBD1. The CDR3 has 16 residues. V gave up 2 bases and J gave up 6 bases; unmatched junction bases: 6. Germline CDR1 is LNHDA and CDR2 is SQIVND (reference sequence). The CDR3 region is CASSIKPGTGAGELFF. CDR3 DNA: TGTGCCAGTAGTATAAAACCCGGGACAGGGGCCGGGGAGCTGTTTTTT.

The chain joins TRBV6-1 to TRBJ2-3, with TRBD2 matching over 10 bases. Germline assignment: CDR1 MNHNS and CDR2 SASEGT. After removal of 2 bases from V and 5 bases from J, the junction contained 7 bases not matched to a gene. The CDR3 runs to 16 residues. The CDR3 bases are TGTGCCAGCAGTGAATATCTAGCGGGAGCGGTAGATACGCAGTATTTT. This encodes CASSEYLAGAVDTQYF.

This chain links TRBV18 with TRBJ2-2; the D is unclear. The CDR3 has 12 residues. CDR1 and CDR2 (germline): KGHSH, LQKENI. With 3 bases removed from V and 6 bases from J, the gap between germline ends came to 5 bases. CDR3 bases: TGTGCCAGCTCACCGGGGTCCGGGGAGCTGTTTTTT. This codes for CASSPGSGELFF.

In its sample, this clone was seen a few times. The V and J genes are TRBV3-1 (or the pseudogene TRBV3-2) and TRBJ1-5; D call uncertain. CDR3 length equals 14 residues. Trimming took 4 bases from V and 6 from J, leaving 13 bases between them. The germline CDR1 and CDR2 sequences are LGHDT and YNNKEL (reference sequence). For the CDR3, the DNA is TGTGCCAGCAGCCCGGAAGGGATAGCTCAGCCCCAGCATTTT. This sequence encodes CASSPEGIAQPQHF.

The chain employs TRBV7-3 and TRBJ2-7, with D possibly TRBD1 on 5 matching bases. The V gene's germline CDR1 is SGHTA and CDR2 FQGTGA. CDR3 length: 13 amino acids. Trimming took 1 base from V and 5 from J, leaving 9 bases between them. CDR3 amino acids: CASSLRGGDEQYF. CDR3 coding DNA: TGTGCCAGCAGCTTAAGGGGCGGCGACGAGCAGTACTTC.

The V gene is TRBV19, the J gene TRBJ2-2, with TRBD2 matching over 8 bases. The CDR3 loop spans 16 amino acids. Germline values: CDR1 LNHDA, CDR2 SQIVND (reference sequence). The ends lost 9 bases at V and 0 bases at J; junction bases unmatched: 9. CDR3 amino acids: CASTSLLAANTGELFF. The CDR3 nucleotides read TGTGCCAGCACTTCCCTACTAGCGGCGAACACCGGGGAGCTGTTTTTT. The whole variable domain, remainder taken from reference TRBV19 and TRBJ2-2, is DGGITQSPKYLFRKEGQNVTLSCEQNLNHDAMYWYRQDPGQGLRLIYYSQIVNDFQKGDIAEGYSVSREKKESFPLTVTSAQKNPTAFYLCASTSLLAANTGELFFGEGSRLTVL.

This chain connects TRBV7-2 to TRBJ2-3, with D unclear. Trimming left V 5 bases short and J 2 bases short, with 17 bases between. This CDR3 comprises 16 residues. Germline CDR1 and CDR2: SGHTA and FQGNSA. CDR3 bases: TGTGCCAGCAGCGCAGGTGTGATGCGGAACACAGATACGCAGTATTTT. It encodes CASSAGVMRNTDTQYF.

This chain links TRBV18 with TRBJ1-5, with D maybe TRBD1 (6 bases). The length of the CDR3 is 15 residues. Germline V CDR1 and CDR2: KGHSH, LQKENI. The germline V and J ends were trimmed by 0 bases and 11 bases, with 17 bases remaining between them. CDR3 sequence (DNA): TGTGCCAGCTCACCACCAGGGCAGGGGTGGATGGCCCAGCATTTT. Translation: CASSPPGQGWMAQHF.

The CDR3 DNA reads as TGTGCCAGCAGCTTAAGGTGGCGGACGCAACGTTCGGGGGGACCGTTGTTTGGGGAGACCCAGTACTTC. It translates to CASSLRWRTQRSGGPLFGETQYF. V is TRBV7-3 and J is TRBJ2-5; 7 bases agree with TRBD2. CDR1 is SGHTA and CDR2 is FQGTGA in the germline V gene. The length of the CDR3 is 23 residues. Unmatched junction bases numbered 31, after V lost 1 base and J lost 5 bases.

This chain joins TRBV28 and TRBJ2-7; 7 nucleotides align to TRBD2. Germline V gene lookup returns CDR1 MDHEN and CDR2 SYDVKM. This CDR3 contains 14 residues. V dropped 2 bases and J dropped 7; count of bases not matched to a gene: 8. CDR3 in DNA: TGTGCCAGCAGTTTAATGGCGGGAGCGGGTGAGCAGTACTTC. Protein product: CASSLMAGAGEQYF.

This clone was seen just once. In nucleotides, the CDR3 is TGTGCCAGCAGAAGGACTAGCGGCTCCTACGAGCAGTACTTC. As protein: CASRRTSGSYEQYF. The chain uses TRBV6-5 and TRBJ2-7, with TRBD2 matching over 10 bases. The V gene's germline CDR1 is MNHEY and CDR2 SVGAGI. The CDR3 loop spans 14 amino acids. Losses at the gene ends were 6 bases for V and 0 bases for J; bases not matched to a gene: 2.

The chain couples TRBV7-2 to TRBJ2-7; no firm D call. The CDR3 length is 14 residues. V lost 5 bases, J lost 3 bases, and 14 bases lay in between. Germline loops: CDR1 SGHTA, CDR2 FQGNSA. CDR3 bases: TGTGCCAGCAGCCCCCCGACACGGAGCTACGAGCAGTACTTC. Translation: CASSPPTRSYEQYF.

The chain uses TRBV7-8 and TRBJ2-3; 13 bases line up with TRBD2. Germline values: CDR1 SGHVS, CDR2 FQNEAQ. The V segment lost 2 bases and the J segment 3 bases; nucleotides outside the gene matches: 5. The CDR3 is made up of 17 amino acids. CDR3 region: CASSLQGLAGHTDTQYF. CDR3 DNA sequence: TGTGCCAGCAGCTTACAGGGACTAGCGGGACATACAGATACGCAGTATTTT.